The subject of this entry is one T cell receptor (beta chain). Three pembrolizumab responders had their TCRs sequenced. The data were obtained in a study of PD-1 blockade in mismatch repair-deficient tumors. Profiled with immunoSEQ multiplex PCR; TCRdb holds only in-frame clones, not every one. Of approximately 80,000 clones in the sample, more than 80% are singletons; the top ten hold approximately 5.1%. The CDR3 is 14 residues long. Germline loops: CDR1 ENHRY, CDR2 SYGVKD. Germline trimming cut 3 bases from V and 6 bases from J; bases unmatched to any gene: 3. This sequence originates from an adult with mismatch repair-deficient cancer. V is TRBV10-3 and J is TRBJ1-1; 11 bases map to TRBD1. The sample consisted of peripheral blood, taken 44 weeks after starting pembrolizumab. The CDR3 region is CAISDRDRGAEAFF. The CDR3 DNA reads as TGTGCCATCAGTGACCGGGACAGGGGGGCTGAAGCTTTCTTT.